These 27 T cell receptor beta chains share one sample of origin, sequenced in a study of CD8+ T cells in alopecia areata. After isolation, RNA underwent reverse transcription to generate cDNA as the sequencing template. Profiled with immunoSEQ multiplex PCR; TCRdb holds only in-frame clones, not every one. The repertoire holds approximately 160,000 clones, with 50% to 65% as singletons. Treatment: oral pan-JAK inhibitor, 5-10 mg twice daily. Source: CD4+ T cells sorted from blood, taken at week 24, from a patient treated with tofacitinib. Every receptor here comes from a human donor with alopecia areata.

The chain uses TRBV29-1 and TRBJ2-3; TRBD1 is a possible D gene (6 bases). The germline gives CDR1 SQVTM, CDR2 ANQGSEA. V was cut by 7 bases and J by 2 bases, with 22 bases left in between. This CDR3 has 16 residues. For the CDR3, the DNA is TGCAGCGCTACTTACAGGGTGGGGGTACACACAGATACGCAGTATTTT. Encoded protein: CSATYRVGVHTDTQYF.

A single count supports this clone. This sequence joins TRBV30 and TRBJ1-1, with D maybe TRBD1 (5 bases). Trimming stripped 8 bases from V and 11 bases from J, with 21 bases between. Per germline, CDR1 GTSNPN and CDR2 SVGIG (reference sequence). The CDR3 length is 12 residues. This chain's CDR3 is CAGSQTVGEAFF. The CDR3 DNA is TGTGCCGGCAGCCAGACAGTTGGAGAGGCTTTCTTT. The whole variable domain, remainder taken from reference TRBV30 and TRBJ1-1, is SQTIHQWPATLVQPVGSPLSLECTVEGTSNPNLYWYRQAAGRGLQLLFYSVGIGQISSEVPQNLSASRPQDRQFILSSKKLLLSDSGFYLCAGSQTVGEAFFGQGTRLTVV.

The chain recombines TRBV27 with TRBJ1-5, with no clear D. CDR3 size: 14 residues. Germline-derived CDR1 and CDR2 are MNHEY and SMNVEV (reference sequence). With 7 bases removed from V and 0 bases from J, the gap between germline ends came to 10 bases. The chain's CDR3 is CASIPSNSNQPQHF. CDR3 DNA sequence: TGTGCCAGCATCCCAAGTAATAGCAATCAGCCCCAGCATTTT.

The V and J genes are TRBV29-1 and TRBJ1-5; D may be TRBD1 (5 bases). This CDR3 has 14 amino acids. Germline loops: CDR1 SQVTM, CDR2 ANQGSEA. V dropped 4 bases and J dropped 2 bases, with 12 bases sitting between them. The CDR3 nucleotides are TGCAGCGTTGGGGTAGAAGGGGGCAATCAGCCCCAGCATTTT. It is translated as CSVGVEGGNQPQHF. The complete variable domain, with remaining parts taken from reference TRBV29-1 and TRBJ1-5, reads SAVISQKPSRDICQRGTSLTIQCQVDSQVTMMFWYRQQPGQSLTLIATANQGSEATYESGFVIDKFPISRPNLTFSTLTVSNMSPEDSSIYLCSVGVEGGNQPQHFGDGTRLSIL.

This clone was observed a handful of times. The V gene is TRBV7-6, the J gene TRBJ2-1, with 9 bases fitting TRBD2. The V segment lost 5 bases and the J segment 6 bases; nucleotides outside the gene matches: 5. The CDR3 loop spans 14 amino acids. CDR1 is SGHVS and CDR2 is FNYEAQ in the germline V gene. The CDR3 DNA is TGTGCCAGCAGCCCGGCGACTAGCGGCAATGAGCAGTTCTTC. Translated, it gives CASSPATSGNEQFF. Looking up the rest from reference TRBV7-6 and TRBJ2-1 gives the full variable domain: GAGVSQSPRYKVTKRGQDVALRCDPISGHVSLYWYRQALGQGPEFLTYFNYEAQQDKSGLPNDRFSAERPEGSISTLTIQRTEQRDSAMYRCASSPATSGNEQFFGPGTRLTVL.

The genes are TRBV4-1 and TRBJ1-5, with a tentative D call TRBD1 (6 bases). CDR3 length: 17 amino acids. Between the trimmed V and J ends, which lost 3 bases and 5 bases, there was a span of 20 bases. CDR1 and CDR2 from the germline V gene are MGHRA and YSYEKL. The CDR3 DNA follows: TGCGCCAGCAGCCAGGAGACAGGACGGGGTAACGATCAGCCCCAGCATTTT. Its translation is CASSQETGRGNDQPQHF.

The chain combines TRBV2 with TRBJ2-7; no firm D call. The V gene lost 3 bases and the J gene lost 9 bases, with 6 bases spanning the gap. In germline, CDR1 is SNHLY, CDR2 FYNNEI. The CDR3 contains 10 residues. The chain's CDR3 is CASSDLAQYF. The CDR3 nucleotides are TGTGCCAGCAGTGACCTTGCGCAGTACTTC. The variable domain in full, completed from reference TRBV2 and TRBJ2-7, reads EPEVTQTPSHQVTQMGQEVILRCVPISNHLYFYWYRQILGQKVEFLVSFYNNEISEKSEIFDDQFSVERPDGSNFTLKIRSTKLEDSAMYFCASSDLAQYFGPGTRLTVT.

The J gene is TRBJ2-5, the V gene TRBV5-4; 14 bases line up with TRBD2. CDR1 is SGHNT, CDR2 YYREEE, per germline (reference sequence). With 4 bases clipped from V and 3 bases from J, the junction kept 2 bases outside the gene matches. This CDR3 spans 15 amino acids. The chain's CDR3 is CASSTTSGGEETQYF. The CDR3 DNA follows: TGTGCCAGCAGCACGACTAGCGGGGGGGAAGAGACCCAGTACTTC. The full variable domain, completed using reference TRBV5-4 and TRBJ2-5, is ETGVTQSPTHLIKTRGQQVTLRCSSQSGHNTVSWYQQALGQGPQFIFQYYREEENGRGNFPPRFSGLQFPNYSSELNVNALELDDSALYLCASSTTSGGEETQYFGPGTRLLVL.

The chain has TRBV7-9 and TRBJ1-1; D remains unclear. This CDR3 spans 12 amino acids. Germline lookup yields CDR1 SEHNR and CDR2 FQNEAQ (reference sequence). V lost 4 bases, J lost 7 bases, and 10 bases lay in between. Here the CDR3 reads CASSSYRSEAFF. As DNA, the CDR3 is TGTGCCAGCAGCTCCTACCGTAGTGAAGCTTTCTTT.

The chain combines TRBV29-1 with TRBJ1-2; maybe TRBD1 (6 bases). The germline V and J ends were trimmed by 3 bases and 2 bases, with 13 bases remaining between them. The CDR3 is made up of 14 amino acids. Per the germline V gene, CDR1 is SQVTM and CDR2 is ANQGSEA. The CDR3 is CSVDKQGPNYGYTF. The CDR3 nucleotides are TGCAGCGTTGATAAGCAGGGGCCCAACTATGGCTACACCTTC.

This chain connects TRBV29-1 to TRBJ1-1, with 10 positions matching TRBD1. Germline V gives CDR1 SQVTM, CDR2 ANQGSEA. The V gene end was trimmed by 6 bases and the J gene end by 11 bases; junction bases not matched to a gene: 9. The CDR3 runs 12 residues. CDR3 nucleotide sequence: TGCAGCGTGGGGGACAGGGGTTATCCGGCTTTCTTT. The encoded protein is CSVGDRGYPAFF.

The chain combines TRBV30 with TRBJ2-3; tentative D call: TRBD1 (5 bases). This CDR3 region has 15 residues. The ends were cut back, 2 bases at V and 0 bases at J, with 12 bases in the middle. Per the germline V gene, CDR1 is GTSNPN and CDR2 is SVGIG (reference sequence). The DNA of the CDR3 is TGTGCCTGGAGTCCAGGGTTCGGTAGCACAGATACGCAGTATTTT. The encoded protein is CAWSPGFGSTDTQYF.

The chain employs TRBV29-1 and TRBJ2-1; 9 nucleotides match TRBD1. This CDR3 has 14 amino acids. The germline gives CDR1 SQVTM, CDR2 ANQGSEA. J gave up 7 bases and V 4 bases, and 8 bases lay outside the gene matches. For the CDR3, the DNA is TGCAGCGTTGTCGGACAGGGGATGTGGAATGAGCAGTTCTTC. Translated, it gives CSVVGQGMWNEQFF.

This clone was seen more than once but under ten times. The rearrangement uses TRBV5-1 and TRBJ1-1, with a weak D call TRBD1 (6 bases). Trimming removed 0 bases from V and 4 bases from J, with 13 bases in between. Germline CDR1 reads SGHRS; CDR2 reads YFSETQ. There are 15 residues in the CDR3. The CDR3 DNA follows: TGCGCCAGCAGCTTGGGGACAGTGAAGGCCACTGAAGCTTTCTTT. Translation: CASSLGTVKATEAFF.

The V and J genes are TRBV7-9 and TRBJ2-7, with D maybe TRBD2 (6 bases). Trimming removed 7 bases at V and 0 bases at J, with 13 bases between. Germline lookup yields CDR1 SEHNR and CDR2 FQNEAQ (reference sequence). This CDR3 is built from 14 residues. DNA of the CDR3: TGTGCCAGCAATAGTGGCGGGGCCTCCTACGAGCAGTACTTC. The encoded protein is CASNSGGASYEQYF.

The chain couples TRBV2 to TRBJ2-6; D may match TRBD1 or TRBD2 (5 bases each). Germline-derived CDR1 and CDR2 are SNHLY and FYNNEI. V was clipped by 2 bases and J by 0 bases, with 8 bases between them. CDR3 size: 16 residues. The chain's CDR3 is CASSESGTSGANVLTF. CDR3 nucleotides: TGTGCCAGCAGTGAATCTGGGACCTCTGGGGCCAACGTCCTGACTTTC.

The chain links TRBV12-5 to TRBJ2-3; 12 positions agree with TRBD2. J lost 6 bases, V lost 3 bases, and 7 bases had no gene match. Germline CDR1 and CDR2: LGHNT and FRNRAP. The CDR3 runs 16 residues. The CDR3 region has the DNA TGTGCTAGTGGTTTAGGCGCTAGCGGGGGGGCGGATACGCAGTATTTT. It codes for CASGLGASGGADTQYF.

This clone has only one observation. The chain has TRBV30 and TRBJ1-3; D remains unclear. The CDR3 loop spans 13 amino acids. V was shortened by 6 bases and J by 1 base, with 10 bases between the two germline ends. Germline V lookup: CDR1 GTSNPN, CDR2 SVGIG (reference sequence). The CDR3 region has the DNA TGTGCCTGCCCACTGGGTTCTGGAAACACCATATATTTT. As protein: CACPLGSGNTIYF.

The V and J genes are TRBV29-1 and TRBJ1-1; D call uncertain. Germline V gene lookup returns CDR1 SQVTM and CDR2 ANQGSEA. CDR3 size: 13 residues. The V and J ends lost 3 bases and 8 bases respectively, with 16 bases between them. The CDR3 spells CSVDFGSSAEAFF. In DNA, the CDR3 is TGCAGCGTTGACTTCGGGTCTTCGGCAGAAGCTTTCTTT.

J is TRBJ2-5 and V is TRBV5-1; 8 nucleotides match TRBD1. After removal of 4 bases from V and 5 bases from J, the junction contained 10 bases not matched to a gene. This CDR3 is built from 15 residues. The germline gives CDR1 SGHRS, CDR2 YFSETQ. CDR3 sequence: CASSPGQGAGETQYF. Here the CDR3 DNA reads TGCGCCAGCAGCCCGGGTCAGGGGGCGGGCGAGACCCAGTACTTC. The whole variable domain, filled in from reference TRBV5-1 and TRBJ2-5, reads KAGVTQTPRYLIKTRGQQVTLSCSPISGHRSVSWYQQTPGQGLQFLFEYFSETQRNKGNFPGRFSGRQFSNSRSEMNVSTLELGDSALYLCASSPGQGAGETQYFGPGTRLLVL.

V is TRBV11-2 and J is TRBJ2-7; D might be TRBD1 (6 bases). CDR3 length: 16 residues. V was pared by 1 base and J by 2 bases, with 15 bases between. The germline V gene encodes CDR1 SGHAT and CDR2 FQNNGV. In nucleotides, the CDR3 is TGTGCCAGCAGCTTAGTTCCTAACAGGGCGCCCTACGAGCAGTACTTC. Translation: CASSLVPNRAPYEQYF.

This sequence joins TRBV5-1 and TRBJ2-7; 10 bases line up with TRBD1. V lost 4 bases, J lost 6 bases, and 10 bases stayed unmatched. The CDR3 spans 15 residues. Germline assignment: CDR1 SGHRS and CDR2 YFSETQ. The CDR3 spells CASSRERTGGIEQYF. The CDR3 region has the DNA TGCGCCAGCAGCCGGGAGCGGACAGGGGGGATCGAGCAGTACTTC.

The chain links TRBV7-6 to TRBJ2-5, with D perhaps matching TRBD1 or TRBD2 (5 bases each). With 5 bases removed from V and 0 bases from J, the gap between germline ends came to 10 bases. The germline V gene has CDR1 SGHVS and CDR2 FNYEAQ. The CDR3 loop spans 14 amino acids. The CDR3, as DNA: TGTGCCAGCAGCACCGGGACCAACCAAGAGACCCAGTACTTC. Its protein is CASSTGTNQETQYF.

The genes are TRBV5-1 and TRBJ1-1, with TRBD1 matching over 8 bases. Losses at the gene ends were 9 bases for V and 0 bases for J; bases not matched to a gene: 7. The CDR3 totals 14 residues. Germline values: CDR1 SGHRS, CDR2 YFSETQ. The CDR3: CATATGEVNTEAFF. The DNA for the CDR3 is TGCGCCACTGCGACAGGGGAGGTGAACACTGAAGCTTTCTTT. The whole variable domain, remainder taken from reference TRBV5-1 and TRBJ1-1, is KAGVTQTPRYLIKTRGQQVTLSCSPISGHRSVSWYQQTPGQGLQFLFEYFSETQRNKGNFPGRFSGRQFSNSRSEMNVSTLELGDSALYLCATATGEVNTEAFFGQGTRLTVV.

This clone was picked up one time. The V gene is TRBV2, the J gene TRBJ1-3; 10 nucleotides agree with TRBD1. Germline trimming cut 4 bases from V and 1 base from J; bases unmatched to any gene: 1. Germline V gene data show CDR1 as SNHLY and CDR2 as FYNNEI. CDR3 size: 15 residues. The CDR3 here is CASSGDRGSGNTIYF. In DNA, the CDR3 is TGTGCCAGCAGTGGGGACAGGGGATCTGGAAACACCATATATTTT.

The V gene is TRBV30, the J gene TRBJ1-6; TRBD1 is a possible D gene (5 bases). The CDR3 is 14 amino acids. Per the germline V gene, CDR1 is GTSNPN and CDR2 is SVGIG (reference sequence). V was shortened by 3 bases and J by 9 bases, with 15 bases between the two germline ends. In DNA, the CDR3 is TGTGCCTGGAGGAAGGGGCAGGGCGGTTCACCCCTCCACTTT. Translated: CAWRKGQGGSPLHF.

This clone was detected only a few times. The rearrangement links TRBV27 to TRBJ2-3; the match to TRBD1 covers 7 bases. The J segment lost 6 bases and the V segment lost 7 bases, leaving 7 bases of the junction unmatched. Germline V CDR1 and CDR2: MNHEY, SMNVEV (reference sequence). The CDR3 runs 13 residues. The CDR3 here is CASKKQGPDTQYF. CDR3 sequence (DNA): TGTGCCAGCAAAAAACAGGGGCCCGATACGCAGTATTTT.